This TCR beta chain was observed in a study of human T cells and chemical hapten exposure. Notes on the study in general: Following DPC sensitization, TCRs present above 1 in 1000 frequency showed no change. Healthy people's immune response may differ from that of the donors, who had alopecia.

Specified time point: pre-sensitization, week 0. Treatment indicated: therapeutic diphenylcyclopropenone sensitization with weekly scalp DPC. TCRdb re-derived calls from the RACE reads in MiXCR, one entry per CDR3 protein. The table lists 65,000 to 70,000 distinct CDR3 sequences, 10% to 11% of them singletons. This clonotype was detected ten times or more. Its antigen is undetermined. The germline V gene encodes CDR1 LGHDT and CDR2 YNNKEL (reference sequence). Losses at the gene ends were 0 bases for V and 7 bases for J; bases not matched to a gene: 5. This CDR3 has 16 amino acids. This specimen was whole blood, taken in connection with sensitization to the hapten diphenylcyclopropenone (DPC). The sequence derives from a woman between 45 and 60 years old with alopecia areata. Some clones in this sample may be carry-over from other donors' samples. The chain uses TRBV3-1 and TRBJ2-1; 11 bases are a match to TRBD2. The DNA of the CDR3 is TGTGCCAGCAGCCAAGATCTACTAGCGGGAGTTAATGAGCAGTTCTTC. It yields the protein CASSQDLLAGVNEQFF.